This T cell receptor (beta chain) is drawn from a study of blood T cells in healthy people across ages. CDR1 is DFQATT and CDR2 is SNEGSKA in the germline V gene (reference sequence). V was clipped by 2 bases and J by 5 bases, with 9 bases between them. The CDR3 is 12 amino acids. Comments on this clonotype: Its antigen is undetermined.

Combining a sample-barcoded 5' primer with a J-beta primer mix, a second PCR ran for roughly 7 to 12 cycles. Using its own MiXCR run on the 5' RACE reads, TCRdb lists one record per CDR3 protein. The sample carries fewer than 800,000 distinct CDR3 sequences, 49% recorded once. Study results and caveats: Without sorted subsets, naive and antigen-experienced compartments could not be conclusively compared.

The source of this sequence is a woman aged 55-70 years in good health. V gene TRBV20-1 combines with J gene TRBJ1-2; D is uncertain. Sequenced sample: blood. The CDR3 sequence is CSARTESYGYTF. CDR3 DNA sequence: TGCAGTGCTAGAACCGAATCATATGGCTACACCTTC.